This T cell receptor beta chain was obtained from a study of control samples from healthy donors and cancer patients. Sequenced by immunoSEQ multiplex PCR; TCRdb stores in-frame clones only, minus some. This table has approximately 92,000 clones, approximately 93% appearing once. The germline V gene has CDR1 LGHDT and CDR2 YNNKEL (reference sequence). The CDR3 is 12 residues long. The V and J ends lost 4 bases and 6 bases respectively, with 8 bases between them. The chain couples TRBV3-1 (or the pseudogene TRBV3-2) to TRBJ2-3; no clear D gene. This TCR was recovered from a woman in her twenties or thirties in good health. Sequencing input: blood. CDR3 protein: CASSLPWDTQYF. In DNA, the CDR3 is TGTGCCAGCAGCCTTCCGTGGGATACGCAGTATTTT.